This TCR beta chain was identified in a study of cytomegalovirus exposure and HLA in healthy donors. The protocol was immunoSEQ multiplex PCR, while the TCRdb copy is restricted to in-frame clones and leaves out a portion. The table shows approximately 300,000 clones, with 80% to 90% occurring only once. Only one count was recorded for this clone. Germline values: CDR1 SGHRS, CDR2 YFSETQ. Deletions cut 8 bases from V and 6 bases from J, with 20 bases between. The CDR3 covers 14 residues. Donors were drawn from the approximately 130-subject validation cohort, separate from the approximately 620-subject first cohort.

The rearrangement links TRBV5-1 to TRBJ1-2, with a possible D match to TRBD1 (6 bases). Material: PBMCs. The sequence came from a woman younger than 35 in good health and CMV-seronegative. CDR3 in DNA: TGCGCCAGTAAGACAGAGCGGGGGGCGGATGGCTACACCTTC. The encoded protein is CASKTERGADGYTF.